The source of this TCR beta chain is a study of CD8 T cells in ankylosing spondylitis. Study-level points and caveats: Reportedly, disease-linked clones are significantly enriched in ankylosing spondylitis patients' matched synovial fluid. What seemed typical of ankylosing spondylitis blood was a TCR beta motif built from several highly homologous variants.

The CDR3 extends over 13 amino acids. There are a few counts of this clonotype. The antigen is not known. One end of the junction varies from germline; a read error may be responsible. TCRdb itself ran the 5' RACE reads through MiXCR, one entry per CDR3 protein. The data contain roughly 440,000 distinct CDR3 sequences, more than 15% of them singletons. The clonotype comes from a male donor with ankylosing spondylitis. The sample taken for sequencing was blood, either unsorted or a sorted T cell fraction (not recorded which). The V gene is TRBV12-3 or TRBV12-4, the J gene TRBJ1-5; D remains ambiguous. The CDR3 sequence is CASSRGSNQLQHF. Here the CDR3 DNA reads TGTGCCAGCAGTCGAGGTAGCAATCAGCTCCAGCATTTT.